Presented here are 8 T cell receptor beta chains from one specimen sequenced in a study of chemoradiotherapy in HPV16-positive cancers. Assay: immunoSEQ multiplex PCR; the TCRdb copy retains only in-frame clones and omits some. Found here are fewer than 40,000 clones, about 77% of them singletons; the top ten hold about 5%. Sequences were derived from blood, sampled from a patient who underwent chemoradiotherapy. The receptor set was obtained from a human donor with HPV-associated anogenital cancer.

This sequence joins TRBV14 and TRBJ2-5, with D unresolved. This CDR3 is 14 amino acids long. CDR1 is SGHDN and CDR2 is FVKESK in the germline V gene. V was shortened by 0 bases and J by 3 bases, with 8 bases between the two germline ends. The CDR3 DNA sequence: TGTGCCAGCAGCCAAGATTTGGGGAAAGAGACCCAGTACTTC. Residues: CASSQDLGKETQYF.

The rearrangement links TRBV11-3 to TRBJ2-3; D not resolved. V gave up 0 bases and J gave up 1 base, with 2 bases separating them. Germline CDR1 SGHNT, CDR2 YENEEA. CDR3 length: 13 amino acids. The CDR3, as DNA: TGTGCCAGCAGCTTAGACGGCACAGATACGCAGTATTTT. Protein product: CASSLDGTDTQYF.

The CDR3 protein is CASSEDRGTLNTEAFF. The CDR3 bases are TGTGCCAGCAGTGAGGACAGGGGGACTCTGAACACTGAAGCTTTCTTT. The V gene is TRBV2, the J gene TRBJ1-1; 10 bases agree with TRBD1. Germline lookup yields CDR1 SNHLY and CDR2 FYNNEI. After removal of 3 bases from V and 0 bases from J, the junction contained 4 bases not matched to a gene. The CDR3 extends over 16 amino acids. The whole variable domain, filled in from reference TRBV2 and TRBJ1-1, reads EPEVTQTPSHQVTQMGQEVILRCVPISNHLYFYWYRQILGQKVEFLVSFYNNEISEKSEIFDDQFSVERPDGSNFTLKIRSTKLEDSAMYFCASSEDRGTLNTEAFFGQGTRLTVV.

This clone turned up a few times. The chain combines TRBV7-6 with TRBJ2-1, with a tentative D call TRBD1 (6 bases). The V and J ends lost 1 base and 5 bases respectively, with 21 bases between them. The germline CDR1 and CDR2 sequences are SGHVS and FNYEAQ. This CDR3 contains 18 residues. In DNA, the CDR3 is TGTGCCAGCAGCTTAGGGGCCTACTCCGGGACAAAGGACAATGAGCAGTTCTTC. Encoded protein: CASSLGAYSGTKDNEQFF.

This clone was found a few times. J is TRBJ1-6 and V is TRBV19; D remains unclear. In germline, CDR1 is LNHDA, CDR2 SQIVND (reference sequence). This CDR3 is built from 12 residues. The ends were cut back, 5 bases at V and 13 bases at J, with 12 bases in the middle. This CDR3 is CASSPRNEPLHF. The CDR3 bases are TGTGCCAGTAGTCCCCGCAACGAGCCCCTCCACTTT.

This clone was detected once. The genes are TRBV7-9 and TRBJ2-5; D is ambiguous. The germline V gene has CDR1 SEHNR and CDR2 FQNEAQ (reference sequence). The CDR3 has 13 residues. The germline V and J ends were trimmed by 2 bases and 5 bases, with 9 bases remaining between them. The CDR3, as DNA: TGTGCCAGCAGCTTATGGTCCACGGAGACCCAGTACTTC. Protein: CASSLWSTETQYF.

This clone was detected a few times. CDR3 residues: CASSLRVAGELFF. The CDR3 nucleotides read TGCGCCAGCAGCTTAAGAGTTGCCGGGGAGCTGTTTTTT. The V call is TRBV5-1, the J call TRBJ2-2; D gene ambiguous. The CDR3 extends over 13 amino acids. CDR1 is SGHRS, CDR2 YFSETQ, per germline. V was shortened by 2 bases and J by 6 bases, with 8 bases between the two germline ends.

The rearrangement joins TRBV18 to TRBJ1-3; the D is unclear. In germline, CDR1 is KGHSH, CDR2 LQKENI. V lost 5 bases to trimming and J lost 3 bases, with 17 bases between them. The CDR3 contains 16 residues. The DNA of the CDR3 is TGTGCCAGCTCATTGGATCGGATCAAGGGTGGAAACACCATATATTTT. It specifies CASSLDRIKGGNTIYF.